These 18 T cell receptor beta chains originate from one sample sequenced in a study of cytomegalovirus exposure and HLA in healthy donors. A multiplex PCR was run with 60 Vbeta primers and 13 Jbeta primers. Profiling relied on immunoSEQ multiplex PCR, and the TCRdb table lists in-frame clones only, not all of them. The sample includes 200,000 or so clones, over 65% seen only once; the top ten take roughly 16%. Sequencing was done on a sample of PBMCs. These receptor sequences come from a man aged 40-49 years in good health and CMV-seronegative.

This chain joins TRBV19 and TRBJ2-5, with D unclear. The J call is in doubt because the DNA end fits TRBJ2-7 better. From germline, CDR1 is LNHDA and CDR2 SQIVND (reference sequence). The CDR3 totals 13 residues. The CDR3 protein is CASSTQVSYEQYF. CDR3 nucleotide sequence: TGTGCCAGCTCGACCCAGGTATCCTACGAGCAGTACTTC.

For the CDR3, the DNA is TGTGCCAGCAGACCCCACATAGCGGGTGCCTACGAGCAGTACTTC. It specifies CASRPHIAGAYEQYF. The genes are TRBV28 and TRBJ2-7, with 7 bases that match TRBD2. The germline V gene has CDR1 MDHEN and CDR2 SYDVKM. The V gene end was trimmed by 6 bases and the J gene end by 2 bases; junction bases not matched to a gene: 10. The CDR3 spans 15 residues.

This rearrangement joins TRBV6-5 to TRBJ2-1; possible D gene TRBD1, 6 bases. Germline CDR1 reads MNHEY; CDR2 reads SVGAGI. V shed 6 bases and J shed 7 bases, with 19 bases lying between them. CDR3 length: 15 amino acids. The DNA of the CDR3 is TGTGCCAGCAGCTCCGGGACACCTTTCGGGAATGAGCAGTTCTTC. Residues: CASSSGTPFGNEQFF.

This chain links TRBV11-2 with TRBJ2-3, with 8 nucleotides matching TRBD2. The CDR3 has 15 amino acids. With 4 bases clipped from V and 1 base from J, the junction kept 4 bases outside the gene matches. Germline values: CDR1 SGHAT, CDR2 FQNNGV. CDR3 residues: CASSSGGGGTDTQYF. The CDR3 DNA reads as TGTGCCAGCAGCTCCGGGGGGGGTGGCACAGATACGCAGTATTTT.

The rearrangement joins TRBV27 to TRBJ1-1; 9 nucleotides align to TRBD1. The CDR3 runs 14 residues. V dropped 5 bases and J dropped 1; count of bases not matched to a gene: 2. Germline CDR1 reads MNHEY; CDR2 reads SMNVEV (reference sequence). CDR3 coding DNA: TGTGCCAGCAGTACGGACAGGGGGAACACTGAAGCTTTCTTT. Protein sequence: CASSTDRGNTEAFF.

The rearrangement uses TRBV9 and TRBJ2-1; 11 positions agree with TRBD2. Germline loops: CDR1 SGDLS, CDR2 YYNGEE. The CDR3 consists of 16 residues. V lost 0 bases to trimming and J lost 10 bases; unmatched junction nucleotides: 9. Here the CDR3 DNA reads TGTGCCAGCAGCGTAGACGATCTAGCGGGGGGAACCGAGCAGTTCTTC. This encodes CASSVDDLAGGTEQFF.

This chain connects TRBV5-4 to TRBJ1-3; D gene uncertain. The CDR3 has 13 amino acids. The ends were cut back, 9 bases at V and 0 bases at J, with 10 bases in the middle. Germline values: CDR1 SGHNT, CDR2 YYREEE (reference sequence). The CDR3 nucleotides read TGTGCCATAGAATCGATCTCTGGAAACACCATATATTTT. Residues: CAIESISGNTIYF.

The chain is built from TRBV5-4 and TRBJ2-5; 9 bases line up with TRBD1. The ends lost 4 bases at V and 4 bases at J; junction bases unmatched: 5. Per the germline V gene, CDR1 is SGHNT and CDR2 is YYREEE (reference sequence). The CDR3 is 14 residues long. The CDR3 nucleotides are TGTGCCAGCAGCGCCGACAGGGGGATAGAGACCCAGTACTTC. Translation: CASSADRGIETQYF.

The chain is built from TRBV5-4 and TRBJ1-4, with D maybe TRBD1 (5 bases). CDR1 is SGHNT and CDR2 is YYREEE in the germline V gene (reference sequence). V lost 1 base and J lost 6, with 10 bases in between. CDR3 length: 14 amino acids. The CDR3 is CASSLSGHDEKLFF. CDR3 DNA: TGTGCCAGCAGCTTGAGTGGACATGATGAAAAACTGTTTTTT.

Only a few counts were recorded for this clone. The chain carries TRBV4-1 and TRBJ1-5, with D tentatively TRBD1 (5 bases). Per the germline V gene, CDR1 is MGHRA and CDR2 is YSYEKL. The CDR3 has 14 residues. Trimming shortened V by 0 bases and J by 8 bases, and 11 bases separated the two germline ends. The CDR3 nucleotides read TGCGCCAGCAGCCAAGACAGGGCTTGGGAGCCCCAGCATTTT. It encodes CASSQDRAWEPQHF.

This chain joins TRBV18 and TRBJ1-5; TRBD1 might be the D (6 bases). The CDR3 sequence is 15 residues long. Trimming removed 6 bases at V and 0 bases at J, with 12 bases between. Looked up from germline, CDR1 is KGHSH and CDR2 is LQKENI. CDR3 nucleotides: TGTGCCAGCTCGAACCAGGGGCATAGCAATCAGCCCCAGCATTTT. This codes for CASSNQGHSNQPQHF.

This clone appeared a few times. Here the CDR3 reads CASSLSGEQYF. The CDR3 coding sequence is TGTGCCAGCTCCCTCAGCGGTGAGCAGTACTTC. The chain uses TRBV18 and TRBJ2-7; tentative D call: TRBD2 (5 bases). V was trimmed by 6 bases and J by 7 bases, leaving 10 bases between them. The CDR3 runs to 11 residues. CDR1 and CDR2 from the germline V gene are KGHSH and LQKENI.

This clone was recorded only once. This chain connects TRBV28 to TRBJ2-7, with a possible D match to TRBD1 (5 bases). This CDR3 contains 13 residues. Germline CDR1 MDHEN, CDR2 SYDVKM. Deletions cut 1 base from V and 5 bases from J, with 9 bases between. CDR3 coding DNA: TGTGCCAGCAGTTTATCTGACAGAAACGAGCAGTACTTC. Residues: CASSLSDRNEQYF.

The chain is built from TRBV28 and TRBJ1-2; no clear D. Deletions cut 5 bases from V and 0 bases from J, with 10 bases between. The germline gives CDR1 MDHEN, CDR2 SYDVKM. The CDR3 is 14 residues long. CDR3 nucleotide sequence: TGTGCCAGCAGTCCTCACTATACTAACTATGGCTACACCTTC. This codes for CASSPHYTNYGYTF.

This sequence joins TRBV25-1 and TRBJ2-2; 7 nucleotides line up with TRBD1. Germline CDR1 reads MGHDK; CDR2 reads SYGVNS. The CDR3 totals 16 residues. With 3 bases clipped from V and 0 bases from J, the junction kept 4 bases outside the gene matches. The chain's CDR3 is CASSDWDSPNTGELFF. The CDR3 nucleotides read TGTGCCAGCAGTGATTGGGACAGTCCGAACACCGGGGAGCTGTTTTTT.

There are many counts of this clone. The CDR3 sequence is CASSSLAGGLSYNEQFF. CDR3 nucleotide sequence: TGTGCCAGCAGCTCATTAGCGGGAGGCCTCTCCTACAATGAGCAGTTCTTC. The V call is TRBV5-4, the J call TRBJ2-1, with 10 bases that match TRBD2. Germline CDR1 SGHNT, CDR2 YYREEE (reference sequence). The CDR3 covers 17 residues. The J segment lost 0 bases and the V segment lost 3 bases, leaving 6 bases of the junction unmatched.

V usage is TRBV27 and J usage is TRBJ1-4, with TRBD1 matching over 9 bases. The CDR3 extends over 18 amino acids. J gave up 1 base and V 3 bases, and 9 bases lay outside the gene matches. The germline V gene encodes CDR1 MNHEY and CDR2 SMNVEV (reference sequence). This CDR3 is CASSLDRGRVGTNEKLFF. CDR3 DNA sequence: TGTGCCAGCAGTTTGGACAGGGGCCGGGTTGGAACTAATGAAAAACTGTTTTTT.

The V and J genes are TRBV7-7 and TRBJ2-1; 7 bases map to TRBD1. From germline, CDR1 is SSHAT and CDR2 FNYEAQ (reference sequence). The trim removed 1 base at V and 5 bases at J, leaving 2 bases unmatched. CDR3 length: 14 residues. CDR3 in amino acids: CASSLETGNNEQFF. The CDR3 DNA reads TGTGCCAGCAGCTTAGAGACAGGGAACAATGAGCAGTTCTTC.